Below, 7 T cell receptor beta chains from the same sample are listed, as sequenced in a study of blood T cell repertoires in COVID-19. The assay was immunoSEQ multiplex PCR, and TCRdb's table has in-frame clones only and misses some. The data hold some 190,000 clones, with roughly three quarters observed a single time. Sample: peripheral blood. The receptors originated from a woman in her forties or fifties with active or convalescent COVID-19.

For the CDR3, the DNA is TGCAGCGGCCGACTAGCGGGGGGATTCGAGCAGTACTTC. This translates into CSGRLAGGFEQYF. V gene TRBV29-1 combines with J gene TRBJ2-7; TRBD2 matches 13 bases. With 7 bases clipped from V and 6 bases from J, the junction kept 6 bases outside the gene matches. This CDR3 spans 13 amino acids. Germline assignment: CDR1 SQVTM and CDR2 ANQGSEA.

With respect to this clone: This same CDR3 is encoded by further DNA sequences in the sample. V gene TRBV3-1 (or the pseudogene TRBV3-2) combines with J gene TRBJ2-7; D is undetermined. The germline gives CDR1 LGHDT, CDR2 YNNKEL (reference sequence). V lost 8 bases to trimming and J lost 0 bases, with 8 bases between them. The CDR3 loop spans 12 amino acids. CDR3 amino acids: CASASSSYEQYF. Written as DNA, the CDR3 is TGTGCCAGCGCTAGTAGCTCCTACGAGCAGTACTTC.

The V and J genes are TRBV28 and TRBJ1-1; maybe TRBD1 (6 bases). V lost 4 bases and J lost 1, with 16 bases in between. CDR1 is MDHEN and CDR2 is SYDVKM in the germline V gene. The CDR3 totals 16 residues. In DNA form, the CDR3 reads TGTGCCAGCAGTTATTTGACAGGCCGGAGGAACACTGAAGCTTTCTTT. Amino acid sequence: CASSYLTGRRNTEAFF. Supplemented by reference TRBV28 and TRBJ1-1, the full variable domain reads DVKVTQSSRYLVKRTGEKVFLECVQDMDHENMFWYRQDPGLGLRLIYFSYDVKMKEKGDIPEGYSVSREKKERFSLILESASTNQTSMYLCASSYLTGRRNTEAFFGQGTRLTVV.

The chain has TRBV7-2 and TRBJ2-7; 9 bases fit TRBD1. The germline CDR1 and CDR2 sequences are SGHTA and FQGNSA. V lost 3 bases to trimming and J lost 3 bases; unmatched junction nucleotides: 3. The length of the CDR3 is 14 residues. CDR3 bases: TGTGCCAGCAGCTTCGGGACAGGGCTCTACGAGCAGTACTTC. Translation: CASSFGTGLYEQYF.

V is TRBV28 and J is TRBJ1-4, with TRBD1 matching over 9 bases. Trimming at V came to 4 bases and at J to 6 bases, leaving 3 bases not matched to a gene. The CDR3 length is 14 residues. Germline CDR1 reads MDHEN; CDR2 reads SYDVKM. CDR3 amino acids: CASSSGQGYEKLFF. DNA for the CDR3: TGTGCCAGCAGTTCGGGACAGGGATATGAAAAACTGTTTTTT.

The gene calls are TRBV18 and TRBJ1-5; maybe TRBD1 (6 bases). Germline-derived CDR1 and CDR2 are KGHSH and LQKENI. The V end lost 2 bases, the J end lost 6 bases, and 8 bases lay between the germline ends. The CDR3 spans 13 residues. Here the CDR3 DNA reads TGTGCCAGCTCACCAAGGGGGACTCAGCCCCAGCATTTT. Protein sequence: CASSPRGTQPQHF.

The chain joins TRBV2 to TRBJ1-5; D uncertain. The V end lost 7 bases, the J end lost 3 bases, and 10 bases lay between the germline ends. Germline loops: CDR1 SNHLY, CDR2 FYNNEI. The CDR3 is made up of 13 amino acids. The chain's CDR3 is CASNTAFNQPQHF. Written as DNA, the CDR3 is TGTGCCAGCAATACAGCTTTCAATCAGCCCCAGCATTTT.